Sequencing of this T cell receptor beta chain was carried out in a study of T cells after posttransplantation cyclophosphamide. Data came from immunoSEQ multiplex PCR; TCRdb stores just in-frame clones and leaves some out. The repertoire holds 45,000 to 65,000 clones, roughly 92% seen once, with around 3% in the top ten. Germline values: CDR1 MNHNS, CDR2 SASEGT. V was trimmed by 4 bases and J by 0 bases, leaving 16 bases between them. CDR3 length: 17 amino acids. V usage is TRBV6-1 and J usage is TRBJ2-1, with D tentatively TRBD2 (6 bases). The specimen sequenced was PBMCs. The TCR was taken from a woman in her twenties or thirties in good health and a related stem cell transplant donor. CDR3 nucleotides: TGTGCCAGCAGTGCTCGGGGGTGGGGTAGCTCCTACAATGAGCAGTTCTTC. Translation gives CASSARGWGSSYNEQFF.